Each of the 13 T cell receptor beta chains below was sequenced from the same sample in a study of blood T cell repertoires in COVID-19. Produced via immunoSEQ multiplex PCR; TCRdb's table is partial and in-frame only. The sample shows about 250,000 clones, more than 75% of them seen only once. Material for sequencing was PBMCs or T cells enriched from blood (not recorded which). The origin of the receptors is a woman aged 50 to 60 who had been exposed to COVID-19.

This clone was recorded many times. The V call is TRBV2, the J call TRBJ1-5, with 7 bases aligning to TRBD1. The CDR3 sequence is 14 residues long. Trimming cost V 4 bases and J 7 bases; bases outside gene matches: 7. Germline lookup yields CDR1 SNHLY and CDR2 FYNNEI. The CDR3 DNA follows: TGTGCCAGCAGTGCCCAGACAGGGAGGCAGCCCCAGCATTTT. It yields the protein CASSAQTGRQPQHF.

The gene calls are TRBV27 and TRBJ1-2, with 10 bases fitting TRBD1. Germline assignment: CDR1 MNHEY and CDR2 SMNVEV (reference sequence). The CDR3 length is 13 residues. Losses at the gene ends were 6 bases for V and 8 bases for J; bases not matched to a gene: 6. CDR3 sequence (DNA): TGTGCCAGCAGAGACGGACAGGGGGAAGGCTACACCTTC. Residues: CASRDGQGEGYTF.

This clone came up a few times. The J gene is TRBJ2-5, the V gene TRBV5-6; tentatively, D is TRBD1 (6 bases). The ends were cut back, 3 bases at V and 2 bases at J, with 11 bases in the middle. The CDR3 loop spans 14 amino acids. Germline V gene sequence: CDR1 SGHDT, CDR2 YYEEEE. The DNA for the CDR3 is TGTGCCAGCAGCTCTTTACAGGGACAAGAGACCCAGTACTTC. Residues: CASSSLQGQETQYF.

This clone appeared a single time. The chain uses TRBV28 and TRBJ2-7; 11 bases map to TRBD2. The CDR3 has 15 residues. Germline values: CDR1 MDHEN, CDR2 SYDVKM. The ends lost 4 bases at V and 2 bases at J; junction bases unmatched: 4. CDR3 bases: TGTGCCAGCAGTTCCATAGCGGGGGGGACCTACGAGCAGTACTTC. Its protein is CASSSIAGGTYEQYF.

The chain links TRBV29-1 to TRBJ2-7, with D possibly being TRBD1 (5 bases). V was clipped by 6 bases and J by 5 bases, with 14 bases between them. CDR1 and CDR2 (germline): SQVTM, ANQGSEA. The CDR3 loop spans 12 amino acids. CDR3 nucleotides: TGCAGCGTAATTCTAGGGGTGGACGAGCAGTACTTC. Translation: CSVILGVDEQYF.

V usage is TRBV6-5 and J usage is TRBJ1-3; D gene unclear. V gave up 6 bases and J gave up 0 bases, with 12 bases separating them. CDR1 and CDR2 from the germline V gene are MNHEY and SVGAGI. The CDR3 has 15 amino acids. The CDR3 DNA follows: TGTGCCAGCAGCCGAGACACGAACTCTGGAAACACCATATATTTT. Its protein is CASSRDTNSGNTIYF.

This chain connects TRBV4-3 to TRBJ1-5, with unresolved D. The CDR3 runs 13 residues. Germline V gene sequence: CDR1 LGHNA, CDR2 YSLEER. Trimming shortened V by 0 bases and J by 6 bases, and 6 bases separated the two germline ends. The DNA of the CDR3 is TGCGCCAGCAGCCAAGAAAAGAGTCAGCCCCAGCATTTT. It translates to CASSQEKSQPQHF.

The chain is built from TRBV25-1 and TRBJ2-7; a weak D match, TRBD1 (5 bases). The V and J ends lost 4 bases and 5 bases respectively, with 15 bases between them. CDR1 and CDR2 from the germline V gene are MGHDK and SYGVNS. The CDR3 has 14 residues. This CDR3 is CASSANKVDNEQYF. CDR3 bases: TGTGCCAGCAGTGCAAACAAGGTGGACAACGAGCAGTACTTC.

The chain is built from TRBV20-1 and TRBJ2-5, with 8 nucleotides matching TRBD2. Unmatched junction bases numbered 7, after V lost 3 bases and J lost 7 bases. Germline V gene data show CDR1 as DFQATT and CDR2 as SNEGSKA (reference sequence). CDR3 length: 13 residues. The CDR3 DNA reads TGCAGTGCTAGTTTAGCGGGGTCCCGGACCCAGTACTTC. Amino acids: CSASLAGSRTQYF.

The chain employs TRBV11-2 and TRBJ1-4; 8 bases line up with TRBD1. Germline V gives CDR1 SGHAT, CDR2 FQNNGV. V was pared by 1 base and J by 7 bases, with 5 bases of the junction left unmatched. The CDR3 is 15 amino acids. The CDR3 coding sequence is TGTGCCAGCAGCTTAGGGCAGGGGGCGAGTGAAAAACTGTTTTTT. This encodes CASSLGQGASEKLFF.

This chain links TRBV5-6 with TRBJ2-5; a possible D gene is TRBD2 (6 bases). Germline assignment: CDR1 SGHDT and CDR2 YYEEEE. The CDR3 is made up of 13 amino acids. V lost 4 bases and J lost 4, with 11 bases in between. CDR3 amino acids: CASSRYGGETQYF. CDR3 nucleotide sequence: TGTGCCAGCAGCCGTTACGGGGGAGAGACCCAGTACTTC.

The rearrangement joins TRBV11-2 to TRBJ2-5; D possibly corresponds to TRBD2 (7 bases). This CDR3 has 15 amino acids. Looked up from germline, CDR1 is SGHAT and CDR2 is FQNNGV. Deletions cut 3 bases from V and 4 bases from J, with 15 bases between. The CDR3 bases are TGTGCCAGCAGCTTGGGGGGGGGCATTGGAGAGACCCAGTACTTC. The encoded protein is CASSLGGGIGETQYF.

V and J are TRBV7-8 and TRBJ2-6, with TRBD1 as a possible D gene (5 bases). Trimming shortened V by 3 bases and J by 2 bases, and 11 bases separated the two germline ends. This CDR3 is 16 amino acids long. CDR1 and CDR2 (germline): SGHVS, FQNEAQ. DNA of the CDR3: TGTGCCAGCAGCTTCGGACACCGCGCTGGGGCCAACGTCCTGACTTTC. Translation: CASSFGHRAGANVLTF.